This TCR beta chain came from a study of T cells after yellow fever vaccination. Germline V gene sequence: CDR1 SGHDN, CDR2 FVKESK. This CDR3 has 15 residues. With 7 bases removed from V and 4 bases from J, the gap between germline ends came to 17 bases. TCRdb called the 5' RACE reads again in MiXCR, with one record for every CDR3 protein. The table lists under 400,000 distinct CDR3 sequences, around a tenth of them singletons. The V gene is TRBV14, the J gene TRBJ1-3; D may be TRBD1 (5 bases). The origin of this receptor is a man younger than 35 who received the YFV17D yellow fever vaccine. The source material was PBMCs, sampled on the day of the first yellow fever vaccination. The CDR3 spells CASNPGTRWGNTIYF. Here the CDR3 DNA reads TGTGCCAGCAACCCCGGGACGAGGTGGGGAAACACCATATATTTT.